This T cell receptor (beta chain) was sequenced in a study of blood T cell repertoires in COVID-19. Study in general: Nucleic acid was either cDNA or gDNA, and it came from T cells, B-cell-depleted T cells, or PBMCs.

Per germline, CDR1 ENHRY and CDR2 SYGVKD. The V end lost 4 bases, the J end lost 3 bases, and 6 bases lay between the germline ends. The CDR3 runs 13 residues. Measured with immunoSEQ multiplex PCR; TCRdb has only the in-frame clones, and not every one. The repertoire includes about 220,000 clones, more than 65% of them detected once, and around 3.5% sits in the top ten. This receptor was taken from an elderly woman with acute or convalescent COVID-19. Sequenced material: peripheral blood. The V call is TRBV10-3, the J call TRBJ1-4; D ambiguous. CDR3: CAISVLANEKLFF. In nucleotides, the CDR3 is TGTGCCATCAGTGTTTTAGCTAATGAAAAACTGTTTTTT.